Listed below are T cell receptor beta chains from one sample, sequenced in a study of early T cells in non-severe SARS-CoV-2 infection. TCRdb recomputed calls from the 5' RACE reads with MiXCR, one row per CDR3 protein. The table records tens of thousands of distinct CDR3 sequences, about 5% of them present only once. The material sequenced was whole blood. The source of these receptors is an adult who was a healthcare worker with PCR-confirmed SARS-CoV-2 infection or an uninfected control (not recorded which). Each CDR3 is given without its conserved first and last residue.

V gene: TRBV23-1
CDR3 protein: AITGDRGKGTQY

V gene: TRBV28
CDR3 protein: ASSPDRGIPSYEQY

V gene: TRBV7-9
CDR3 protein: ASSLWNTGAF

V gene: TRBV29-1
CDR3 protein: SVEVRQNTEAF

V gene: TRBV10-3
CDR3 protein: AISESRTGNTEAF

V gene: TRBV28
CDR3 protein: ASSLEVSPLH

V gene: TRBV10-3
CDR3 protein: AISMAGWGDTQY

V gene: TRBV7-2
CDR3 protein: ASSLAGERAQEQF

V gene: TRBV4-1
CDR3 protein: ASSQLWQDNSPLH

V gene: TRBV7-9
CDR3 protein: ASSFAGTGTFYGYT

V gene: TRBV5-1
CDR3 protein: ASSRASLGTDTQY

V gene: TRBV13
CDR3 protein: ASSLALGPAKNIQY

V gene: TRBV2
CDR3 protein: ASRGFNYNEQF

V gene: TRBV18
CDR3 protein: ASSPRKGEGGEQY

V gene: TRBV10-3
CDR3 protein: AISEHQNRVRTEAF

V gene: TRBV27
CDR3 protein: ASSREGTVSSYNSPLH

V gene: TRBV18
CDR3 protein: ASSPRAEANYGYT

V gene: TRBV24-1
CDR3 protein: ATSEQRPPYEQY

V gene: TRBV18
CDR3 protein: ASSPPVRVGGYT

V gene: TRBV29-1
CDR3 protein: SVEGEGSDNEQF

V gene: TRBV4-1
CDR3 protein: ASSRGLDRREQY

V gene: TRBV6-5
CDR3 protein: ASSYSRGPNRGYT

V gene: TRBV29-1
CDR3 protein: SVVGFTGELF

V gene: TRBV7-6
CDR3 protein: ASSQLAGGYYTGELF

V gene: TRBV29-1
CDR3 protein: SVGSGLIMNTEAF

V gene: TRBV19
CDR3 protein: ASSPQRDIDTDTQY

V gene: TRBV20-1
CDR3 protein: SARLSRSGQGGEQF

V gene: TRBV18
CDR3 protein: ASSPRSPDEQF

V gene: TRBV10-3
CDR3 protein: AISESGGTIAPLH

V gene: TRBV5-5
CDR3 protein: ASSVNTEAF

V gene: TRBV19
CDR3 protein: ASSGRSPDVFNTEAF